Sequencing of this T cell receptor (beta chain) was carried out in a study of blood T cells in healthy people across ages. CDR3 length equals 15 residues. Deletions cut 0 bases from V and 6 bases from J, with 15 bases between. Per germline, CDR1 DFQATT and CDR2 SNEGSKA (reference sequence). Study-level points and caveats: Diversity estimates from one million T cells were considered underestimates. A strong correlation was seen between TCR beta diversity and naive T cell percentage. Versus aged donors, long-lived donors had higher diversity and more naive CD4+ cells.

On this clonotype itself: What it binds is unknown.

Alongside a J-beta primer mix, a sample-barcoded 5' primer served in a second PCR lasting about 7 to 11 cycles. Via MiXCR, TCRdb re-called the 5' RACE reads, giving one row per CDR3 protein. Among hundreds of thousands of distinct CDR3 sequences listed, roughly 40% were seen once. The chain uses TRBV20-1 and TRBJ2-1; weak D call: TRBD2 (6 bases). Specimen: blood. This sequence originates from a man aged 18 to 29 in good health. This CDR3 reads CSARERGAFTNEQFF. CDR3 in DNA: TGCAGTGCTAGAGAGCGGGGCGCTTTTACCAATGAGCAGTTCTTC.